What follows is one T cell receptor beta chain and its context. Per germline, CDR1 SNHLY and CDR2 FYNNEI. The CDR3 runs 16 residues. V lost 4 bases to trimming and J lost 5 bases; unmatched junction nucleotides: 11. Assay: immunoSEQ multiplex PCR; the TCRdb copy retains only in-frame clones and omits some. Altogether about 660,000 clones are present, around 87% being singletons, with the ten largest covering roughly 0.0089%. This sample stems from a study of shared T cell receptors in the human thymus. In addition, the sample was reused for a study of human thymus T cells. That work contributes: Healthy Finnish infants undergoing corrective surgery for congenital heart defects were used as donors. Thymus tissue for the work was resected from patients undergoing corrective heart surgery. Repertoires from thymus and blood appeared to show biased V and J gene usage. There were highly overlapping thymic repertoires among unrelated individuals, as related research reported.

The TCR sequence derives from a boy younger than two with a congenital heart defect. This chain connects TRBV2 to TRBJ1-2, with 9 bases aligning to TRBD1. Source material: thymocytes. The CDR3 sequence: CASSGLRTGVRYGYTF. The DNA for the CDR3 is TGTGCCAGCAGTGGTTTGAGGACAGGGGTTCGGTATGGCTACACCTTC.